The T cell receptor beta chain described here comes from a study of blood T cell repertoires in COVID-19. Study summary: In each case, the material was cDNA or gDNA derived from T cells, B-cell-depleted T cells, or PBMCs.

The CDR3 sequence is 16 residues long. CDR1 is SNHLY and CDR2 is FYNNEI in the germline V gene. J lost 4 bases, V lost 4 bases, and 7 bases had no gene match. Authors' analysis steps: Reference gene primers were amplified, and this amplification served to estimate nucleated cell counts. The protocol was immunoSEQ multiplex PCR, while the TCRdb copy is restricted to in-frame clones and leaves out a portion. From that table come the V and J calls and clone size; the DNA was used to work out D and trimming. This sample has about 300,000 clones; 75% to 90% occur once, and the top ten carry roughly 1.6%. Sample: peripheral blood. The TCR was taken from a woman aged 40 to 55 who had recovered from COVID-19. The chain couples TRBV2 to TRBJ2-5; TRBD1 agrees at 12 bases. This CDR3 reads CASSVGTGGGGETQYF. The CDR3 nucleotides are TGTGCCAGCAGTGTCGGGACAGGGGGCGGAGGAGAGACCCAGTACTTC.